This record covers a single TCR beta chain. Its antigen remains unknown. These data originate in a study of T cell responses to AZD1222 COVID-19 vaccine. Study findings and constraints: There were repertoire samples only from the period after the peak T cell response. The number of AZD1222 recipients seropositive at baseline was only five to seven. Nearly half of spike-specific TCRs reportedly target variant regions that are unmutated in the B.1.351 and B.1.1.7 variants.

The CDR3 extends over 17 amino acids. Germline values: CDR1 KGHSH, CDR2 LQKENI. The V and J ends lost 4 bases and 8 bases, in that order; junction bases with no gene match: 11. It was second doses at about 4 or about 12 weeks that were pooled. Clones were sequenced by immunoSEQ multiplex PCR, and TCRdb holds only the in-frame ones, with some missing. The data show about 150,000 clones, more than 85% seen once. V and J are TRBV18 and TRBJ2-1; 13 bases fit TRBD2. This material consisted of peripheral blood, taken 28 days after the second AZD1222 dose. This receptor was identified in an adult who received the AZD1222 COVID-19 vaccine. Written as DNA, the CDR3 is TGTGCCAGCTCACATGGACTAGCGGGAGCCGTAAGGGATGAGCAGTTCTTC. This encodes CASSHGLAGAVRDEQFF.